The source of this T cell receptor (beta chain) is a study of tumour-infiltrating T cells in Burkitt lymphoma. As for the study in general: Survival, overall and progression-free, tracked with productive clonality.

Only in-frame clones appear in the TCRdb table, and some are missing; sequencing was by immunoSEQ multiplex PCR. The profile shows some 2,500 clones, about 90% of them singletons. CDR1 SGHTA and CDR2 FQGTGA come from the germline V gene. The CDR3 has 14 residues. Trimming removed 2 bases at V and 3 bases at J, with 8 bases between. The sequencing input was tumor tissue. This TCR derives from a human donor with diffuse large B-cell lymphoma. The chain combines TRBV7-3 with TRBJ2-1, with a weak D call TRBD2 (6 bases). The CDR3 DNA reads TGTGCCAGCAGCTTAGGCGGGGACTACAATGAGCAGTTCTTC. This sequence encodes CASSLGGDYNEQFF.